Below, one TCR beta chain is given with its context. Its antigen is as yet unknown. The naive CD8 subset, CD45RO-negative cells positively selected for CCR7, excluded terminally differentiated effector memory CD45RA+ cells. There were no recent acute infections or vaccinations among the donors, who were healthy HIV-negative adults. These data originate in a study of shared clonotypes between healthy human individuals. Study conclusions and caveats: Genetic and exposure-history diversity was limited by the few donors. Relative to clonotypes present in all four donors, those not shared had lower generation probabilities.

Each replicate PCR on the sorted subsets used roughly 190 ng DNA (roughly 32,000 T cell genomes). TCRdb keeps only in-frame clones here, not all; method: immunoSEQ multiplex PCR. This sample has more than 2 million clones; around 93% occur once, and the top ten carry 1.5% to 2%. V lost 2 bases and J lost 2, with 16 bases in between. The CDR3 extends over 16 amino acids. The germline CDR1 and CDR2 sequences are MNHEY and SMNVEV (reference sequence). Sample: naive CD8+ T cells from PBMCs. The clonotype was recovered from a man aged 18-30 years in good health. Some clones in this sample may be carry-over from other donors' samples. The V and J genes are TRBV27 and TRBJ2-7, with TRBD2 as a possible D gene (6 bases). The CDR3 region has the DNA TGTGCCAGCAGTTTACTCGGGGGTCAGGGAACCTACGAGCAGTACTTC. It is translated as CASSLLGGQGTYEQYF.